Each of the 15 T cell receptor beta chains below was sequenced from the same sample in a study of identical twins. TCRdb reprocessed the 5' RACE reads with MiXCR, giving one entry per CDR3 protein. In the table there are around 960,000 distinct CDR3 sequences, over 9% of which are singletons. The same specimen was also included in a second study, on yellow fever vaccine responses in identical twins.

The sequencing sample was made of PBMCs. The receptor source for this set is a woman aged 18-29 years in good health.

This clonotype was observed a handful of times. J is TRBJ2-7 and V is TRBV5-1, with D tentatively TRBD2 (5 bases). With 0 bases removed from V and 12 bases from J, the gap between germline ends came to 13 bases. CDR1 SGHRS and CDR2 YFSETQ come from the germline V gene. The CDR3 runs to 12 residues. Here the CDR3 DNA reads TGCGCCAGCAGCTTGGTTCCGGACTCGGTGTACTTC. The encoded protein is CASSLVPDSVYF.

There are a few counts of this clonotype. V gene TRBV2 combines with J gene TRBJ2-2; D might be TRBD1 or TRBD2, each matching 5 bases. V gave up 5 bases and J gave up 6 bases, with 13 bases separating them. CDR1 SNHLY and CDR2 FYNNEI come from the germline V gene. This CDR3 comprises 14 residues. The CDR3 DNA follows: TGTGCCAGCAGTAGCAGGGAGCTCTCCGGGGAGCTGTTTTTT. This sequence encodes CASSSRELSGELFF.

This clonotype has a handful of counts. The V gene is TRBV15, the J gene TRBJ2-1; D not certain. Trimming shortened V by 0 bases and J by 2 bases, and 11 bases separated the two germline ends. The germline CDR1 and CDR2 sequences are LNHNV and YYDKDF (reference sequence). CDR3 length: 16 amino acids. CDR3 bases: TGTGCCACCAGCAGAGATATGGCCAACCCCTACAATGAGCAGTTCTTC. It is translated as CATSRDMANPYNEQFF.

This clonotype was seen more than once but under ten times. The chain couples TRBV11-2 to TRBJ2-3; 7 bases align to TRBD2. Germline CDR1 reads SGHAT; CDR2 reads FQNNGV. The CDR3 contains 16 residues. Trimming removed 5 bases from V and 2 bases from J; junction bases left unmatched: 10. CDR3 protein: CASSLGTTISTDTQYF. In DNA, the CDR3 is TGTGCCAGCAGCCTCGGGACTACCATCTCCACAGATACGCAGTATTTT.

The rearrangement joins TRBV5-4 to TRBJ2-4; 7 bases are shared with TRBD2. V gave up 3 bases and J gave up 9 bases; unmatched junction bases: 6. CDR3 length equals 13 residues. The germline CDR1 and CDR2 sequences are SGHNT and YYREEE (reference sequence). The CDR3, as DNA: TGTGCCAGCAGCTCAACCGGGGAGGGCATTCAGTACTTC. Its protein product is CASSSTGEGIQYF. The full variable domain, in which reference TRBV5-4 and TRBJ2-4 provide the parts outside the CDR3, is ETGVTQSPTHLIKTRGQQVTLRCSSQSGHNTVSWYQQALGQGPQFIFQYYREEENGRGNFPPRFSGLQFPNYSSELNVNALELDDSALYLCASSSTGEGIQYFGAGTRLSVL.

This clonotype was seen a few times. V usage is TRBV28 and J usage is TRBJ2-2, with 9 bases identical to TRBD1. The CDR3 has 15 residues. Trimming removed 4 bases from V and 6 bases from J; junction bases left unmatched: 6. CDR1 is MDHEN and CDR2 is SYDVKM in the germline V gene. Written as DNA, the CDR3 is TGTGCCAGCAGTTCTGGGACAGGGTACGCCGGGGAGCTGTTTTTT. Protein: CASSSGTGYAGELFF.

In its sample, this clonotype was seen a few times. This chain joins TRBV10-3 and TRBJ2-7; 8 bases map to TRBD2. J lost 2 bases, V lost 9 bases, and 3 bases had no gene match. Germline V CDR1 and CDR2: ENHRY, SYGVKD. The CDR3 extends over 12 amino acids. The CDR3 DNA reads TGTGCCATATCGACTAGCGCCTACGAGCAGTACTTC. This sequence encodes CAISTSAYEQYF.

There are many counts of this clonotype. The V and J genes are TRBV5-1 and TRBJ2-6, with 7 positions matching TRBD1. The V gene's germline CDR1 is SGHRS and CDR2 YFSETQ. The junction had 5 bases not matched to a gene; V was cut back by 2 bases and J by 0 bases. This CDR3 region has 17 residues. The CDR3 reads CASSLTGQNSGANVLTF. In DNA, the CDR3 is TGCGCCAGCAGCTTAACGGGACAGAACTCTGGGGCCAACGTCCTGACTTTC.

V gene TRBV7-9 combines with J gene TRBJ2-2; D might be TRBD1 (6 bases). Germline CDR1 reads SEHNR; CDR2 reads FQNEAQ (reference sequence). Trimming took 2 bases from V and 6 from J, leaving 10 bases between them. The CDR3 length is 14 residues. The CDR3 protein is CASSLWTDPGELFF. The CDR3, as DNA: TGTGCCAGCAGCTTATGGACAGACCCCGGGGAGCTGTTTTTT.

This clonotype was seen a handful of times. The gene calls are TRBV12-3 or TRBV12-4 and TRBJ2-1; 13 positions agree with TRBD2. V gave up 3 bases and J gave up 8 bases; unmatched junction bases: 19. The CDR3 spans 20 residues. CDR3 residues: CASSFSLHLPGLAGKDEQFF. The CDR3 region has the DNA TGTGCCAGCAGTTTTTCCCTTCACCTACCGGGACTAGCGGGAAAGGATGAGCAGTTCTTC.

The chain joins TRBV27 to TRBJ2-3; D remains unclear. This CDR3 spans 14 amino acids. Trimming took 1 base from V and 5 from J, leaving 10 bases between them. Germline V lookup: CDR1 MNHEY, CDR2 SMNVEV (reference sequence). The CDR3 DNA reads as TGTGCCAGCAGTTTATGGGCTCTGGGAGATACGCAGTATTTT. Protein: CASSLWALGDTQYF.

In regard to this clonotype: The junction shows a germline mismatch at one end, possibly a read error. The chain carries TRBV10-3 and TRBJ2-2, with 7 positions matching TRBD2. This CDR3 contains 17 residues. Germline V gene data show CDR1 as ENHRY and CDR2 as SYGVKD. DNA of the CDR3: TGTGCCATCAGTGAGAGGGCTAGCGGAGGGAACACCGGGGAGCTGCTTTTT. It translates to CAISERASGGNTGELLF.

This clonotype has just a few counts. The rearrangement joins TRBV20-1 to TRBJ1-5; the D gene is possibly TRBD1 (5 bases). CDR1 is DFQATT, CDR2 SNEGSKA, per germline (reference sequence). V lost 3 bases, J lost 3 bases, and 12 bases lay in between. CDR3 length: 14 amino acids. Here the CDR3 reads CSASFAGHNQPQHF. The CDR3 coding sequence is TGCAGTGCTAGTTTTGCAGGGCACAATCAGCCCCAGCATTTT.

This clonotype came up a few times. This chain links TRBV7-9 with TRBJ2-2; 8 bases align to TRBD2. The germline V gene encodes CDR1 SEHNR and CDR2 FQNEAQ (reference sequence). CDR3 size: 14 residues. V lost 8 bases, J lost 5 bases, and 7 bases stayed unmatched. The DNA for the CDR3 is TGTGCCAGCCCGGGACTAGTGGGTACCGGGGAGCTGTTTTTT. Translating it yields CASPGLVGTGELFF.

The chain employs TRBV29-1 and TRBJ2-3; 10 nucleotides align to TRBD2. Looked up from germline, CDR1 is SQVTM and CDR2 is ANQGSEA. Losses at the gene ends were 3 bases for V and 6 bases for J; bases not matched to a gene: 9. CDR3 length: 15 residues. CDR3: CSVDWASGGSDTQYF. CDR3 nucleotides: TGCAGCGTTGACTGGGCTAGCGGGGGCTCGGATACGCAGTATTTT.